This T cell receptor (beta chain) was documented in a study of early T cells in non-severe SARS-CoV-2 infection. This clonotype was recorded many times. Antigen: not known. Study-wide results and limits: Sequences matched to VDJdb favored anti-spike CD8 responses, while private and CD4 specificities were missed.

Researchers tagged individual cDNA molecules with unique molecular identifiers. One entry per CDR3 protein, called by TCRdb with MiXCR from the 5' RACE reads. The sample holds approximately 84,000 distinct CDR3 sequences, roughly 13% seen once. Sequenced input: whole blood. The receptor was derived from an adult who was a healthcare worker with PCR-confirmed SARS-CoV-2 infection or an uninfected control (not recorded which).

DNA of the CDR3: TGCGCCAGCAGCCGGGACATCGACAATGAGCAGTTCTTC. This translates into CASSRDIDNEQFF. The chain has TRBV5-1 and TRBJ2-1, with D maybe TRBD1 (6 bases). This CDR3 has 13 amino acids. Trimming shortened V by 4 bases and J by 5 bases, and 10 bases separated the two germline ends. Germline CDR1 SGHRS, CDR2 YFSETQ. Filled out from reference TRBV5-1 and TRBJ2-1, the complete variable domain reads KAGVTQTPRYLIKTRGQQVTLSCSPISGHRSVSWYQQTPGQGLQFLFEYFSETQRNKGNFPGRFSGRQFSNSRSEMNVSTLELGDSALYLCASSRDIDNEQFFGPGTRLTVL.